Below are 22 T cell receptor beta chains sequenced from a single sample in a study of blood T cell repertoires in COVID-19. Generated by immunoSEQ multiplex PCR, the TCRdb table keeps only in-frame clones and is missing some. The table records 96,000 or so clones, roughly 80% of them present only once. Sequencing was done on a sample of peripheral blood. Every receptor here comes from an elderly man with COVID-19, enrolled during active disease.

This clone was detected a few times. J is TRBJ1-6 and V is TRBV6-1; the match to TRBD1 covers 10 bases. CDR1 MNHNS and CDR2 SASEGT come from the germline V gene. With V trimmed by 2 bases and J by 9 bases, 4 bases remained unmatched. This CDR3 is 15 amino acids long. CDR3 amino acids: CASSELRQGASPLHF. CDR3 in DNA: TGTGCCAGCAGTGAATTAAGACAGGGGGCTTCACCCCTCCACTTT.

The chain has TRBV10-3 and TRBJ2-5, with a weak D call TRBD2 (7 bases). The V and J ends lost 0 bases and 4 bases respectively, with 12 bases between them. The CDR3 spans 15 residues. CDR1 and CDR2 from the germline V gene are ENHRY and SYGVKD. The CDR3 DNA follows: TGTGCCATCAGTGAGTCTCAGGGAGGGGGAGAGACCCAGTACTTC. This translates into CAISESQGGGETQYF.

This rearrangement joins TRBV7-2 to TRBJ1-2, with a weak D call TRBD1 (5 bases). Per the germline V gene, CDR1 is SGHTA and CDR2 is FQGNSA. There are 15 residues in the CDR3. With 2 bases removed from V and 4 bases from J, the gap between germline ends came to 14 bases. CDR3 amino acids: CASSLSSQGGYGYTF. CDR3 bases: TGTGCCAGCAGCTTATCGTCTCAGGGTGGCTATGGCTACACCTTC.

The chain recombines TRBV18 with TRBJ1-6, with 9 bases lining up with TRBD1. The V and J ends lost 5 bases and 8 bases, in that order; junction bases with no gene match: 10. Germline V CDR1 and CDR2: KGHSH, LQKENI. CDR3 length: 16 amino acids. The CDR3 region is CASSSQSTGGYSPLHF. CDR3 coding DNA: TGTGCCAGCTCATCCCAATCGACAGGGGGGTATTCACCCCTCCACTTT.

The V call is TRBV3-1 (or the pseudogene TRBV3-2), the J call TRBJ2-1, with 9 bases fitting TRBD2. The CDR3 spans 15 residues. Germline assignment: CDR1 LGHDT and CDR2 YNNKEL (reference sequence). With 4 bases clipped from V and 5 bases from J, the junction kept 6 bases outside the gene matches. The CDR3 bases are TGTGCCAGCAGCCTCCTAGCGGGAACTAACAATGAGCAGTTCTTC. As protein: CASSLLAGTNNEQFF.

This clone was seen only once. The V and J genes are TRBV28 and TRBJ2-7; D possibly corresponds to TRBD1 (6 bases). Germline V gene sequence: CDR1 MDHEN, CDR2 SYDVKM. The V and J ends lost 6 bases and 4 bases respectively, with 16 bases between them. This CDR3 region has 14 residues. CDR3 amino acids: CASSGQSGQYEQYF. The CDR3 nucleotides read TGTGCCAGCAGCGGACAGTCCGGCCAATACGAGCAGTACTTC.

Here the CDR3 DNA reads TGTGCCAGCAGCTTAGGACGGACAGGGGTTTCGGATACGCAGTATTTT. Protein product: CASSLGRTGVSDTQYF. The rearrangement uses TRBV7-2 and TRBJ2-3; 9 bases are a match to TRBD1. J was trimmed by 6 bases and V by 1 base; bases with no gene match: 8. CDR1 and CDR2 from the germline V gene are SGHTA and FQGNSA. The CDR3 covers 16 residues.

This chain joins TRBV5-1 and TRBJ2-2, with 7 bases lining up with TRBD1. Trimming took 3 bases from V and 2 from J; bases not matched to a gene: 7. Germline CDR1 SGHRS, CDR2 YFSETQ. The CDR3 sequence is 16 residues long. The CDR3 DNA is TGCGCCAGCAGCTCTGGGGACAGACTTAACACCGGGGAGCTGTTTTTT. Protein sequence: CASSSGDRLNTGELFF.

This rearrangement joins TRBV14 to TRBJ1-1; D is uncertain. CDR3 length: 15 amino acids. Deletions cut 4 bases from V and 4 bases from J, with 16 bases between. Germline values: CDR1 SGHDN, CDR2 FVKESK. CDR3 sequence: CASSPSRGSVTEAFF. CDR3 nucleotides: TGTGCCAGCAGCCCCTCGCGGGGATCGGTCACTGAAGCTTTCTTT. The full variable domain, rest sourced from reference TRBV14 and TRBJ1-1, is EAGVTQFPSHSVIEKGQTVTLRCDPISGHDNLYWYRRVMGKEIKFLLHFVKESKQDESGMPNNRFLAERTGGTYSTLKVQPAELEDSGVYFCASSPSRGSVTEAFFGQGTRLTVV.

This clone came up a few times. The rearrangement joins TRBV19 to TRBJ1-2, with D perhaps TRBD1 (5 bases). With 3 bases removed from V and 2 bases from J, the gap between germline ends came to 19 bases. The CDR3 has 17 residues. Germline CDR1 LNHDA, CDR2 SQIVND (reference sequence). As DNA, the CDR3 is TGTGCCAGTAGTATTACCCAGGGATATACGGTGAACTATGGCTACACCTTC. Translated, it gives CASSITQGYTVNYGYTF.

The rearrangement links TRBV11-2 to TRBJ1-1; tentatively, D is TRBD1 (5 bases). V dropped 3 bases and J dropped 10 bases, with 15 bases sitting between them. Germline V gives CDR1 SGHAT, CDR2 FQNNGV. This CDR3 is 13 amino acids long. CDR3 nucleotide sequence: TGTGCCAGCAGCTTTGGTCGTGGGGCAGGAGCTTTCTTT. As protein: CASSFGRGAGAFF.

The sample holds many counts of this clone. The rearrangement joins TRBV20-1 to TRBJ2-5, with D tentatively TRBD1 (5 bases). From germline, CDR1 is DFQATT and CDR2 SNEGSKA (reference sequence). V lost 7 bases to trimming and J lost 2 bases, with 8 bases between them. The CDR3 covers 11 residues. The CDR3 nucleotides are TGCAGTGTGCCAGGGCAAGAGACCCAGTACTTC. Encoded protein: CSVPGQETQYF.

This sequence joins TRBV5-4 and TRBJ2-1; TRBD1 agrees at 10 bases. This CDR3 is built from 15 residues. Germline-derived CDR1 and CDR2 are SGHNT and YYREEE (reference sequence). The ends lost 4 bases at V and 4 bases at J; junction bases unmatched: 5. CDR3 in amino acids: CASSLDRGSYNEQFF. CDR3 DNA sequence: TGTGCCAGCAGCCTGGACAGGGGGTCTTACAATGAGCAGTTCTTC.

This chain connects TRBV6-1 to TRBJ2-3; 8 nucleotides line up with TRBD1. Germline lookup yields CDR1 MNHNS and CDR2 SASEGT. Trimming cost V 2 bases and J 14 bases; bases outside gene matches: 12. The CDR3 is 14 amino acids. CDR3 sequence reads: CASSEPGQGLMGYF. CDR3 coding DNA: TGTGCCAGCAGTGAACCCGGACAGGGTTTGATGGGGTATTTT.

CDR3 sequence (DNA): TGCGCCAGCAGTGCCGGGACAGGGCGAACCGGGGAGCTGTTTTTT. Amino acids: CASSAGTGRTGELFF. V usage is TRBV10-1 and J usage is TRBJ2-2; 9 positions match TRBD1. The J segment lost 5 bases and the V segment lost 4 bases, leaving 5 bases of the junction unmatched. The CDR3 contains 15 residues. CDR1 and CDR2 from the germline V gene are WNHNN and SYGVQD (reference sequence).

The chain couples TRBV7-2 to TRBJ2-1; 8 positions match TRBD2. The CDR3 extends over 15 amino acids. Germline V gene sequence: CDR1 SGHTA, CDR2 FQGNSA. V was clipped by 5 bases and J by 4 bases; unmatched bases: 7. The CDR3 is CASSPERERYNEQFF. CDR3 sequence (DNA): TGTGCCAGCAGCCCCGAGCGGGAGAGATACAATGAGCAGTTCTTC. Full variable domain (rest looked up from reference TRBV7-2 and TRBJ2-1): GAGVSQSPSNKVTEKGKDVELRCDPISGHTALYWYRQSLGQGLEFLIYFQGNSAPDKSGLPSDRFSAERTGGSVSTLTIQRTQQEDSAVYLCASSPERERYNEQFFGPGTRLTVL.

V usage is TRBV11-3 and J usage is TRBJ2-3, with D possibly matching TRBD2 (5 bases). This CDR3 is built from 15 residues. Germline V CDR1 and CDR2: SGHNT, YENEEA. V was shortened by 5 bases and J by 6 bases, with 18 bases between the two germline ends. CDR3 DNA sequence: TGTGCCAGCAGCGCCGGATTTAGCGTCATTGATACGCAGTATTTT. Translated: CASSAGFSVIDTQYF.

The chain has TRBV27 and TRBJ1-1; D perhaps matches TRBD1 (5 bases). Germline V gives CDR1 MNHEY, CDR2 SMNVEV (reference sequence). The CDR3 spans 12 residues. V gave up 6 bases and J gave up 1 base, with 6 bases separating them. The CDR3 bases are TGTGCCAGCAGCGACAGGAACACTGAAGCTTTCTTT. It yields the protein CASSDRNTEAFF.

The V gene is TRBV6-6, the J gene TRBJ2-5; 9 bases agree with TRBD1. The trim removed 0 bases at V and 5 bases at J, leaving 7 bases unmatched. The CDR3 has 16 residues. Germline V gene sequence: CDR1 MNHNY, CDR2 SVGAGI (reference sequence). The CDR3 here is CASSYSGQGYSETQYF. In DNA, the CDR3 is TGTGCCAGCAGTTACTCGGGACAGGGTTATTCGGAGACCCAGTACTTC.

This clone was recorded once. CDR3 in DNA: TGTGCCAGCAGTTTTCAGGAAAGAAACACCATATATTTT. As protein: CASSFQERNTIYF. The J gene is TRBJ1-3, the V gene TRBV5-6; D is ambiguous. The germline V and J ends were trimmed by 5 bases and 5 bases, with 11 bases remaining between them. The CDR3 runs to 13 residues. CDR1 is SGHDT, CDR2 YYEEEE, per germline.

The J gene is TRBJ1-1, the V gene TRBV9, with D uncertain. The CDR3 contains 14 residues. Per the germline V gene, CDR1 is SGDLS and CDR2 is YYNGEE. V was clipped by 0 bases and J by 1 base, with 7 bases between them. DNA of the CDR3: TGTGCCAGCAGCGTAGATCATCAGAACACTGAAGCTTTCTTT. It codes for CASSVDHQNTEAFF.

Here the CDR3 reads CASSFVASLAGTDTQYF. In DNA form, the CDR3 reads TGTGCCAGCAGCTTCGTGGCCTCACTAGCGGGCACAGATACGCAGTATTTT. The J gene is TRBJ2-3, the V gene TRBV13; 8 nucleotides match TRBD2. From germline, CDR1 is PRHDT and CDR2 FYEKMQ (reference sequence). This CDR3 spans 17 amino acids. With V trimmed by 3 bases and J by 1 base, 9 bases remained unmatched.